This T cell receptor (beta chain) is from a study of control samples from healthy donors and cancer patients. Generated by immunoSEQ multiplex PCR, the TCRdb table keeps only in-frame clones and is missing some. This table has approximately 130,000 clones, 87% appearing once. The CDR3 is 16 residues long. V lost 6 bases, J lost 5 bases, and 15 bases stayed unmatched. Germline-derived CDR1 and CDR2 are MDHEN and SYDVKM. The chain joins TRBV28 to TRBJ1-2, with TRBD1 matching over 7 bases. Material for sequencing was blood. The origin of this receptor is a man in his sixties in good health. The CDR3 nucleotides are TGTGCCAGCAGCCCAAACCCGGGACAGTATGCGTATGGCTACACCTTC. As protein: CASSPNPGQYAYGYTF.